This record covers a single T cell receptor beta chain. Clones were read by immunoSEQ multiplex PCR, and TCRdb kept only the in-frame ones, dropping some. The sample lists 160,000 or so clones; less than 85% were seen once. This entry belongs to a study of blood T cell repertoires in COVID-19. V lost 6 bases, J lost 0 bases, and 15 bases lay in between. The CDR3 extends over 16 amino acids. Germline loops: CDR1 SGHAT, CDR2 FQDESV (reference sequence). The sequenced sample was PBMCs or T cells enriched from blood (not recorded which). This rearrangement joins TRBV11-1 to TRBJ1-3; D not certain. The sequence was collected from a man aged 60-69 years who had recovered from COVID-19. The chain's CDR3 is CASSTAAVDSGNTIYF. CDR3 DNA sequence: TGTGCCAGCAGTACAGCAGCGGTAGACTCTGGAAACACCATATATTTT.